The present entry profiles one T cell receptor beta chain with its context. This record belongs to a study of blood T cell repertoires in COVID-19. On the study more broadly: PBMCs, B-cell-depleted T cells, or T cells provided the cDNA or gDNA that made up the material.

As processed by the authors: Reference gene primer amplification gave estimated nucleated cell counts. Here immunoSEQ multiplex PCR was the method, and the copy in TCRdb shows in-frame clones only, minus some. D and trimming come from the DNA, and the V and J calls and clone size come from that table. The data contain approximately 200,000 clones, 80% to 85% of them singletons. V was pared by 2 bases and J by 5 bases, with 4 bases of the junction left unmatched. The CDR3 is made up of 14 amino acids. Looked up from germline, CDR1 is KGHSH and CDR2 is LQKENI. The sample was peripheral blood. The source is an elderly woman with COVID-19, enrolled during active disease. The V gene is TRBV18, the J gene TRBJ1-1, with 8 bases identical to TRBD1. CDR3 sequence: CASSPAGGFTEAFF. For the CDR3, the DNA is TGTGCCAGCTCACCAGCAGGGGGCTTTACTGAAGCTTTCTTT. Using reference TRBV18 and TRBJ1-1 for the parts outside the CDR3, the full variable domain is NAGVMQNPRHLVRRRGQEARLRCSPMKGHSHVYWYRQLPEEGLKFMVYLQKENIIDESGMPKERFSAEFPKEGPSILRIQQVVRGDSAAYFCASSPAGGFTEAFFGQGTRLTVV.